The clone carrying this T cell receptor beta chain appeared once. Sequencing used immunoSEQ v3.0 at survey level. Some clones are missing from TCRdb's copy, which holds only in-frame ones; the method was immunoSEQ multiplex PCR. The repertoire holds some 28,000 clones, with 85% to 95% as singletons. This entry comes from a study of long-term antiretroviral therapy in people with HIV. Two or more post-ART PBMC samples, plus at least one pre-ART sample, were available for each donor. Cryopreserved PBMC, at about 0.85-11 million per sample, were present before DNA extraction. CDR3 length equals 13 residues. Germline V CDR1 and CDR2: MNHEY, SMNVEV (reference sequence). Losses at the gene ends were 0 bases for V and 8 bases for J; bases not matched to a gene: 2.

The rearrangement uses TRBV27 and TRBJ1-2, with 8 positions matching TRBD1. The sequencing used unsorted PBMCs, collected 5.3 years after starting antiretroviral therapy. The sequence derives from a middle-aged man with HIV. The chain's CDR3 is CASSLSAGGGYTF. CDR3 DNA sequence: TGTGCCAGCAGTTTATCGGCAGGGGGCGGCTACACCTTC.